The 3 T cell receptor beta chains given below trace back to one sample, sequenced in a study of PD-L1 blockade in urothelial cancer. The assay was immunoSEQ multiplex PCR, and TCRdb's table has in-frame clones only and misses some. In the table there are approximately 110,000 clones, 70% to 90% of which are singletons. Sequences were derived from PBMCs, sampled around atezolizumab (anti-PD-L1) treatment. The receptors originated from a man aged 45-60 years with urothelial cancer.

The chain carries TRBV19 and TRBJ1-5; unclear D gene. Between the trimmed V and J ends, which lost 3 bases and 4 bases, there was a span of 4 bases. This CDR3 region has 12 residues. The germline V gene has CDR1 LNHDA and CDR2 SQIVND (reference sequence). In nucleotides, the CDR3 is TGTGCCAGTAGTATGAGAAATCAGCCCCAGCATTTT. This codes for CASSMRNQPQHF.

The table lists this clone with a few counts. The chain recombines TRBV5-1 with TRBJ1-1; D uncertain. Per germline, CDR1 SGHRS and CDR2 YFSETQ. V lost 4 bases to trimming and J lost 5 bases, with 21 bases between them. The CDR3 runs to 16 residues. The CDR3 DNA is TGCGCCAGCAGCCCCGGACGGGAGGGTCCATGGACTGAAGCTTTCTTT. Translation: CASSPGREGPWTEAFF.

The gene calls are TRBV11-1 and TRBJ2-2, with D possibly matching TRBD1 (5 bases). This CDR3 region has 15 residues. Germline V gene lookup returns CDR1 SGHAT and CDR2 FQDESV (reference sequence). Trimming took off 1 base at V and 7 bases at J, with 13 bases between the two ends. Here the CDR3 reads CASSLVGRADGELFF. CDR3 in DNA: TGTGCCAGCAGCTTAGTTGGCAGGGCGGACGGGGAGCTGTTTTTT. Supplemented by reference TRBV11-1 and TRBJ2-2, the full variable domain reads EAEVAQSPRYKITEKSQAVAFWCDPISGHATLYWYRQILGQGPELLVQFQDESVVDDSQLPKDRFSAERLKGVDSTLKIQPAELGDSAMYLCASSLVGRADGELFFGEGSRLTVL.